These T cell receptor beta chains were read from a single sample in a study of T cell changes during pregnancy in multiple sclerosis. TCRdb's copy holds only in-frame clones and misses some; the assay was immunoSEQ multiplex PCR. The sample has approximately 90,000 clones, about 89% seen once; the top ten hold 2.5% to 3%. The sample consisted of peripheral blood, taken in the first trimester of pregnancy. The source of these receptors is a female donor with multiple sclerosis, enrolled in a pregnancy study. Each CDR3 is given with its conserved first and last residue. The D gene is left open where the match is weak. Clone sizes are given selectively: once, few, many, or a class where the clone is expanded.

d_call j_call clone_size v_call cdr3_nt cdr3_aa
TRBD1 TRBJ1-1 NA TRBV5-1 TGCGCCAGCAGCTTGGCCCGGACAGGGATCACTGAAGCTTTCTTT CASSLARTGITEAFF
TRBD2 TRBJ2-3 NA TRBV30 TGTGCCTGGAGCATAGCGGGGGGGTCAGATACGCAGTATTTT CAWSIAGGSDTQYF
TRBD2 TRBJ2-5 NA TRBV9 TGTGCCAGCAGCGTAGGTGGACTAGCGGGGGGGCTGGGCCAAGAGACCCAGTACTTC CASSVGGLAGGLGQETQYF
TRBD1 TRBJ1-6 NA TRBV19 TGTGCCAGTAGTATAGGTAACAGGGGCTATAATTCACCCCTCCACTTT CASSIGNRGYNSPLHF
TRBD2 TRBJ2-3 NA TRBV5-1 TGCGCCAGCAGCGCGGGACTAGACGCAGATACGCAGTATTTT CASSAGLDADTQYF
TRBD1 TRBJ1-2 once TRBV28 TGTGCCAGCAGTTCAACCTGGGACAGGGACTATGGCTACACCTTC CASSSTWDRDYGYTF
NA TRBJ2-7 NA TRBV29-1 TGCAGCGTTAGCGATCGGGCGGGTCCCTCCGAGCAGTACTTC CSVSDRAGPSEQYF
TRBD1 TRBJ2-7 once TRBV7-9 TGTGCCAGCAGCCCAGGACAGGCCTTCTACGAGCAGTACTTC CASSPGQAFYEQYF
NA TRBJ2-1 NA TRBV6-4 TGTGCCAGCAGTGACTCCATAGGTTCGGGGAGAGGTGAGCAGTTCTTC CASSDSIGSGRGEQFF
TRBD2 TRBJ2-3 NA TRBV19 TGTGCCAGTAGTATTTCGGGGGGGCTGGATACGCAGTATTTT CASSISGGLDTQYF
TRBD1 TRBJ2-5 NA TRBV6-5 TGTGCCAGCAGTAGCCGGGACAGGGGTCAAGAGACCCAGTACTTC CASSSRDRGQETQYF
NA TRBJ1-1 NA TRBV4-1 TGCGCCAGCAGCCAGGGGAGACTGAACACTGAAGCTTTCTTT CASSQGRLNTEAFF
NA TRBJ1-5 few TRBV6-4 TGTGCCAGCAGTGAAACAGGGACGACACAGCCCCAGCATTTT CASSETGTTQPQHF
TRBD1 TRBJ2-1 NA TRBV13 TGTGCCAGCAGCTTCGGGACAGCGCAGCGCTACAATGAGCAGTTCTTC CASSFGTAQRYNEQFF
NA TRBJ2-5 NA TRBV28 TGTGCCAGCAGTTTACAGGTCCAGTTGGAGACCCAGTACTTC CASSLQVQLETQYF
NA TRBJ2-7 NA TRBV6-1 TGTGCCAGCTATCACCAAACAGGGTCCTACGAGCAGTACTTC CASYHQTGSYEQYF
TRBD1 TRBJ2-1 NA TRBV28 TGTGCCAGCAGTAGGGACAGGGGGCGAGATGAGCAGTTCTTC CASSRDRGRDEQFF
NA TRBJ1-2 NA TRBV7-9 TGTGCCAGCAGCTTATATATGGCGGCCGCCCTTAACTATGGCTACACCTTC CASSLYMAAALNYGYTF
NA TRBJ2-3 NA TRBV6-1 TGTGCCAGCAGTGAAGTAAATCGGGGAACAGATACGCAGTATTTT CASSEVNRGTDTQYF
NA TRBJ1-2 NA TRBV7-2 TGTGCCAGCAGCCTCCAGGACAGATCTAACTATGGCTACACCTTC CASSLQDRSNYGYTF
NA TRBJ1-2 NA TRBV6-1 TGTGCCAGCAGTGAACGGGGGGGGTATGGCTACACCTTC CASSERGGYGYTF
NA TRBJ1-6 NA TRBV15 TGTGCCACCAGCAGAGATAGCGACGTTTCACCCCTCCACTTT CATSRDSDVSPLHF
TRBD1 TRBJ1-5 NA TRBV6-1 TGTGCCAGCAGATCAACAGGGGTAAACAATCAGCCCCAGCATTTT CASRSTGVNNQPQHF
TRBD1 TRBJ2-3 NA TRBV28 TGTGCCAGCAGTAATGACAGGGAGTCAGAGTCCTCTACGCAGTATTTT CASSNDRESESSTQYF
TRBD1 TRBJ1-6 NA TRBV19 TGTGCCAGTAGTATACTTTCCGGGACAGGGAATTCACCCCTCCACTTT CASSILSGTGNSPLHF
TRBD2 TRBJ2-1 NA TRBV7-9 TGTGCCAGCAGCGTACAGAGCGGGGGGGCCTCCTACAATGAGCAGTTCTTC CASSVQSGGASYNEQFF
NA TRBJ1-2 NA TRBV28 TGTGCCAGCATCGGACAGCATAACTATGGCTACACCTTC CASIGQHNYGYTF
NA TRBJ2-1 once TRBV5-1 TGCGCCAGCAGCCTTAGCGGCAACGCCTACAATGAGCAGTTCTTC CASSLSGNAYNEQFF
NA TRBJ2-3 NA TRBV28 TGTGCCATCAGCGTCGGAGGGGTTGGGACAGATACGCAGTATTTT CAISVGGVGTDTQYF
NA TRBJ1-1 NA TRBV28 TGTGCCAGCAGTTTATACAGTGGCCCTGAAGCTTTCTTT CASSLYSGPEAFF
NA TRBJ1-1 NA TRBV5-1 TGCGCCAGCAGCTTGAAACCAGTCATGAACACTGAAGCTTTCTTT CASSLKPVMNTEAFF
NA TRBJ2-1 NA TRBV6-4 TGTGCCAGCGGCCCTGGGGGGAGCTCCTACAATGAGCAGTTCTTC CASGPGGSSYNEQFF
NA TRBJ1-1 NA TRBV7-9 TGTGCCAGCTGGACAGCCTCCCGTGAAGCTTTCTTT CASWTASREAFF
NA TRBJ2-5 NA TRBV28 TGTGCCAGCAGCTTCGACGGGCAAGAGACCCAGTACTTC CASSFDGQETQYF
NA TRBJ2-5 NA TRBV2 TGTGCCAGCAGCGCCTTGGGGTCGGGGTCCCAGTACTTC CASSALGSGSQYF
TRBD2 TRBJ2-1 NA TRBV15 TGTGCCACCAGCGGGGGACTAGCGGGGGGGAATGAGCAGTTCTTC CATSGGLAGGNEQFF
TRBD1 TRBJ1-3 NA TRBV5-1 TGCGCCAGCAGCTTGGAAATAGGACAGGGGGCGAGTGGAAACACCATATATTTT CASSLEIGQGASGNTIYF
NA TRBJ1-5 NA TRBV30 TGTGCCTGGAGTGTACGGGGGGGGTTAGGGGCGAGGAATCAGCCCCAGCATTTT CAWSVRGGLGARNQPQHF
NA TRBJ1-2 NA TRBV18 TGTGCCAGCTCATTGGGGAGTGGCTATGGCTACACCTTC CASSLGSGYGYTF
NA TRBJ2-3 NA TRBV7-9 TGTGCCAGCAGCTTTCTAGACTACACAGATACGCAGTATTTT CASSFLDYTDTQYF
TRBD2 TRBJ2-1 NA TRBV5-1 TGCGCCAGCAGCCCGGGACTAGCGGGAGCGAATGAGCAGTTCTTC CASSPGLAGANEQFF
TRBD1 TRBJ1-6 NA TRBV30 TGTGCCTGGCGGACAGGGGGCCGCTATAATTCACCCCTCCACTTT CAWRTGGRYNSPLHF
TRBD2 TRBJ2-3 NA TRBV9 TGTGCCAGCAGCGTAGACTTAAGCGGGGGCTTAACAGATACGCAGTATTTT CASSVDLSGGLTDTQYF
TRBD2 TRBJ2-7 NA TRBV4-2 TGTGCCAGCAGCCATCGATCGGGGGGACCCTACGAGCAGTACTTC CASSHRSGGPYEQYF
NA TRBJ2-7 NA TRBV7-2 TGTGCCAGCAGCTCCTTGCTGGGGACAAGCTACGAGCAGTACTTC CASSSLLGTSYEQYF
TRBD1 TRBJ2-2 once TRBV5-1 TGCGCCAGCAGGGGACAGAAAAACACCGGGGAGCTGTTTTTT CASRGQKNTGELFF
TRBD2 TRBJ2-1 NA TRBV7-9 TGTGCCAGCAGCTTCCAATCGGGACTAGCGGGAGGAACCGGTTGGGTCTTC CASSFQSGLAGGTGWVF
NA TRBJ1-2 NA TRBV7-2 TGTGCCAGCAGCCCCCCGACGGCAGGAGGAGATGGCTACACCTTC CASSPPTAGGDGYTF
TRBD1 TRBJ2-7 NA TRBV28 TGTGCCAGCAGCACGCCGGGACAGGGCTCCTACGAGCAGTACTTC CASSTPGQGSYEQYF
NA TRBJ2-7 NA TRBV18 TGTGCCAGCTCACCTTATACAGGGTCCTCCTCCTACGAGCAGTACTTC CASSPYTGSSSYEQYF
NA TRBJ2-7 NA TRBV10-3 TGTGCCATCAGACAGATTGAGAGCTCCTACGAGCAGTACTTC CAIRQIESSYEQYF
NA TRBJ2-7 NA TRBV5-6 TGTGCCAGCAGCTTACTAGCACCTATCTACGAGCAGTACTTC CASSLLAPIYEQYF
NA TRBJ1-2 NA TRBV21-1 TGTGCCAGCAGCAATGAAACAGGGCCGGCAAACTATGGCTACACCTTC CASSNETGPANYGYTF
TRBD1 TRBJ1-2 NA TRBV4-3 TGCGCCAGCAGCCAAGGTCTGGGACAGACCTATGGCTACACCTTC CASSQGLGQTYGYTF
NA TRBJ2-1 NA TRBV4-1 TGCGCCAGCAGCCAAGGGGTCCTAGGCCTTTGGAATGAGCAGTTCTTC CASSQGVLGLWNEQFF
NA TRBJ2-7 NA TRBV27 TGTGCCAGCAGTTTATCAGGGGGCTACGAGCAGTACTTC CASSLSGGYEQYF
TRBD1 TRBJ1-5 NA TRBV4-1 TGCGCCAGCAGCCAGTCTGACAGGGGTAATCAGCCCCAGCATTTT CASSQSDRGNQPQHF
NA TRBJ1-6 NA TRBV11-2 TGTGCCAGCAGCTTAGGGGGCGGACCTACGTTCCGGCCACCCCTCCACTTT CASSLGGGPTFRPPLHF
NA TRBJ2-1 NA TRBV2 TGTGCCAGCAGTCGGGGACAAGCATATAATGAGCAGTTCTTC CASSRGQAYNEQFF